This T cell receptor (beta chain) is drawn from a study of T-cell reconstitution after alpha-beta-depleted transplantation in children. This clonotype was picked up one time. Unique molecular identifiers were incorporated during preparation of the TCRbeta library. One entry per CDR3 protein, called by TCRdb with MiXCR from the PCR reads. Found here are approximately 640,000 distinct CDR3 sequences, over 15% of them singletons; the top ten hold 0.85% to 1.3%. The CDR3 runs to 13 residues. The V end lost 4 bases, the J end lost 7 bases, and 14 bases lay between the germline ends. Germline V gene data show CDR1 as SGHTA and CDR2 as FQGTGA.

The sequences come from PBMCs from the stem cell graft donor, collected from the stem cell graft. The rearrangement joins TRBV7-3 to TRBJ2-7, with D unresolved. This TCR was recovered from a human donor who donated a stem cell graft to a child with acute myeloid leukemia. CDR3 sequence reads: CASSSQSFGEQYF. The DNA for the CDR3 is TGTGCCAGCAGCTCTCAGTCCTTTGGAGAGCAGTACTTC.